The 2 T cell receptor beta chains listed next were all sequenced from one sample in a study of identical twins. TCRdb re-derived calls from the 5' RACE reads in MiXCR, one entry per CDR3 protein. The data hold under 500,000 distinct CDR3 sequences, with 14% observed a single time. Another study also made use of these data, one on yellow fever vaccine responses in identical twins.

Sequenced: CD4+ T cells sorted from blood. Receptors were obtained from a woman under 30 in good health.

This clonotype was seen a few times. V gene TRBV7-2 combines with J gene TRBJ2-7; 10 bases map to TRBD2. J was trimmed by 1 base and V by 6 bases; bases with no gene match: 12. Germline V gene data show CDR1 as SGHTA and CDR2 as FQGNSA. The CDR3 spans 17 residues. CDR3 sequence: CASSLKSPSGGSYEQYF. The CDR3 nucleotides read TGTGCCAGCAGTTTAAAGTCGCCTAGCGGGGGTTCCTACGAGCAGTACTTC.

A few counts support this clonotype. The genes are TRBV27 and TRBJ2-7; D unclear. Germline assignment: CDR1 MNHEY and CDR2 SMNVEV (reference sequence). This CDR3 contains 13 residues. Trimming took 3 bases from V and 6 from J, leaving 12 bases between them. This CDR3 is CASSFLGPREQYF. As DNA, the CDR3 is TGTGCCAGCAGTTTCCTGGGCCCCCGCGAGCAGTACTTC.